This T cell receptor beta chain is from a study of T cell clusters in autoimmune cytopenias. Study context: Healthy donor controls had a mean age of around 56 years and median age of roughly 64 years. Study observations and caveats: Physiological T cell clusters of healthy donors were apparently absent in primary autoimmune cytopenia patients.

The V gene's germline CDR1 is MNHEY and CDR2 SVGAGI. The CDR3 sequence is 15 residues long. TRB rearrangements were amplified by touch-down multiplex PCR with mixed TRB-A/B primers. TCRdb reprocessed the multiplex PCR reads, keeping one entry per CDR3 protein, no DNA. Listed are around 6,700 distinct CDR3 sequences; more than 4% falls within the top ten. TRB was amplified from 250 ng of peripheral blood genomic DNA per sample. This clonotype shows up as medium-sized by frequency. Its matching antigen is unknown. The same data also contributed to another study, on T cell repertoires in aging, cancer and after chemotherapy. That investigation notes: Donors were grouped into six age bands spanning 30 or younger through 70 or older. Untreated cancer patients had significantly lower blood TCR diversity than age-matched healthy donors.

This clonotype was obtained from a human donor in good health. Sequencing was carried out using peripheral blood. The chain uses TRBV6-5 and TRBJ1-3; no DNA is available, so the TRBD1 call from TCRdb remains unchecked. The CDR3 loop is CASSTIGTGGHTIYF.